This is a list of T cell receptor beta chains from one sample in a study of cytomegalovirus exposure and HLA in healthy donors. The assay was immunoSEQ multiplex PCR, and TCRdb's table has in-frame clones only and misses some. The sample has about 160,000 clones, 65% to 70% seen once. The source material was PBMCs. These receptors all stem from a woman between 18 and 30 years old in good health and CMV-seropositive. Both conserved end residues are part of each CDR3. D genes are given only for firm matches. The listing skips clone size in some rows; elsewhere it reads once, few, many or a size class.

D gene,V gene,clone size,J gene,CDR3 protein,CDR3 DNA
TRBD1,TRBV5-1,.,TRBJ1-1,CASSSGGADPWATEAFF,TGCGCCAGCAGCTCAGGGGGCGCGGACCCGTGGGCCACTGAAGCTTTCTTT
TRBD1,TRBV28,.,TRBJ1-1,CASSRRTGRTEAFF,TGTGCCAGCAGCCGGCGGACAGGGCGGACTGAAGCTTTCTTT
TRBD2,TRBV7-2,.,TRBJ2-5,CASSLGSGETQYF,TGTGCCAGCAGCTTGGGTAGCGGGGAGACCCAGTACTTC
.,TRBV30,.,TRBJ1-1,CAARDYLGTEAFF,TGTGCCGCGAGGGATTATCTCGGCACTGAAGCTTTCTTT
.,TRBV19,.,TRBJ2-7,CASSIASGLYEQYF,TGTGCCAGTAGTATAGCATCAGGGCTCTACGAGCAGTACTTC
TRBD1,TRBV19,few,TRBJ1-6,CASSMWDRPDSPLHF,TGTGCCAGTAGTATGTGGGACAGGCCCGATTCACCCCTCCACTTT
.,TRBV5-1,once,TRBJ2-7,CASSLVRGSYEQYF,TGCGCCAGCAGCTTGGTAAGGGGCTCCTACGAGCAGTACTTC
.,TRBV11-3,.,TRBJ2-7,CASSLIPPTLSYEQYF,TGTGCCAGCAGCTTAATCCCCCCGACACTGTCCTACGAGCAGTACTTC
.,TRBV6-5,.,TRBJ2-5,CASSRQTRETQYF,TGTGCCAGCAGCCGACAGACGAGGGAGACCCAGTACTTC
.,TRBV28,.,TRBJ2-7,CASSGGLSYEQYF,TGTGCCAGCAGTGGCGGCCTCTCCTACGAGCAGTACTTC
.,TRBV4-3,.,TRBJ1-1,CASSQYYVNTEAFF,TGCGCCAGCAGCCAATACTACGTGAACACTGAAGCTTTCTTT
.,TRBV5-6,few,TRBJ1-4,CASSPGGAVSNEKLFF,TGTGCCAGCAGCCCTGGGGGGGCAGTAAGTAATGAAAAACTGTTTTTT
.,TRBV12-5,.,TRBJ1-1,CASGPFGLQAFF,TGTGCTAGTGGCCCATTTGGACTCCAAGCTTTCTTT
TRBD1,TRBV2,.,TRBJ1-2,CASRPPTGGLKGNYGYTF,TGTGCCAGCAGACCCCCGACAGGGGGGCTAAAGGGGAACTATGGCTACACCTTC
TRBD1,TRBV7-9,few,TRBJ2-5,CASSPVQAQGAQETQYF,TGTGCCAGCAGCCCAGTCCAAGCCCAGGGGGCTCAAGAGACCCAGTACTTC
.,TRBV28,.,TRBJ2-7,CASSFAYEQYF,TGTGCCAGCAGCTTTGCCTACGAGCAGTACTTC
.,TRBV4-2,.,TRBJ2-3,CASSQDWVSGTDTQYF,TGTGCCAGCAGCCAAGATTGGGTTAGCGGAACAGATACGCAGTATTTT
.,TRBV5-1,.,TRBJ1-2,CASSQTGTSAIYGYTF,TGCGCCAGCAGCCAAACCGGGACAAGTGCGATCTATGGCTACACCTTC
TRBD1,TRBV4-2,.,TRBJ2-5,CASTGRETGAKQYF,TGTGCCAGCACCGGTCGTGAGACAGGGGCGAAGCAGTACTTC
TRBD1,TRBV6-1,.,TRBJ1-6,CATLDREPWALHF,TGTGCCACGCTGGACAGGGAACCGTGGGCCCTCCACTTT
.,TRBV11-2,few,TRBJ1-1,CASASPRGRGGAFF,TGTGCCAGCGCTTCCCCAAGGGGCCGAGGGGGAGCTTTCTTT
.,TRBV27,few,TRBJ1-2,CASSRSRGEHYGYTF,TGTGCCAGCAGTCGAAGCAGGGGTGAACACTATGGCTACACCTTC
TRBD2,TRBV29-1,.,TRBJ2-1,CSVDQTSGGAREQFF,TGCAGCGTTGATCAAACTAGCGGGGGGGCCAGGGAGCAGTTCTTC
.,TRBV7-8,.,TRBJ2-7,CASSLAGGSSYEQYF,TGTGCCAGCAGCTTAGCGGGGGGTAGCTCCTACGAGCAGTACTTC
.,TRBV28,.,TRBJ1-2,CASTHGGSRNYGYTF,TGTGCCAGCACCCACGGGGGAAGCAGGAACTATGGCTACACCTTC
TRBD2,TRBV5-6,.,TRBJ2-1,CASSSPSGGPYNEQFF,TGTGCCAGCAGTTCCCCTTCGGGGGGGCCTTACAATGAGCAGTTCTTC
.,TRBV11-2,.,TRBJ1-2,CASSLTGYGYTF,TGTGCCAGCAGCTTGACAGGCTATGGCTACACCTTC
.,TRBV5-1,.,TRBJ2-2,CASSAGTDVVFF,TGCGCCAGCAGCGCGGGGACGGATGTGGTGTTTTTT
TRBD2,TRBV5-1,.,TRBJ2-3,CASRDGTSGGTDTQYF,TGCGCCAGCAGGGATGGGACTAGCGGGGGCACAGATACGCAGTATTTT
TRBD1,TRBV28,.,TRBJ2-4,CASRGTGNYIQYF,TGTGCCAGCAGGGGGACAGGGAATTACATTCAGTACTTC
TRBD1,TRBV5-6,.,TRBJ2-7,CANTDRTYEQYF,TGTGCCAATACGGACAGGACCTACGAGCAGTACTTC
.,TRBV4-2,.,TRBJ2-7,CASSPSAASSYEQYF,TGTGCCAGCAGCCCCTCGGCGGCCAGCTCCTACGAGCAGTACTTC
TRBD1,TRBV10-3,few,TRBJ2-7,CAISWDRGYEQYF,TGTGCCATCAGCTGGGACAGGGGCTACGAGCAGTACTTC
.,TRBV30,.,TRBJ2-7,CAWSPAYEQYF,TGTGCCTGGAGTCCAGCCTACGAGCAGTACTTC
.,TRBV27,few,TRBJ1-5,CASSPGQSLNQPQHF,TGTGCCAGCAGTCCCGGACAGAGCCTAAATCAGCCCCAGCATTTT
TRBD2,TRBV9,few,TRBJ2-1,CASSVVRTSGVNEQFF,TGTGCCAGCAGCGTAGTAAGGACTAGCGGGGTCAATGAGCAGTTCTTC
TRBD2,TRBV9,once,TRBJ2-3,CASNLAGGPADTQYF,TGTGCCAGCAACCTAGCGGGGGGGCCCGCAGATACGCAGTATTTT
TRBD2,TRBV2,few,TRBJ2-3,CASAPGLGARDTQYF,TGTGCCAGCGCGCCGGGACTAGGCGCAAGAGATACGCAGTATTTT
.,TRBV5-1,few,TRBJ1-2,CASSGGTYGYTF,TGCGCCAGCAGCGGGGGGACCTATGGCTACACCTTC
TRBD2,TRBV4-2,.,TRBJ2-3,CASSQEAGRNTQYF,TGTGCCAGCAGCCAAGAAGCGGGGAGAAATACGCAGTATTTT
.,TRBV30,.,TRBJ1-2,CAWRSRVGYGYTF,TGTGCCTGGAGATCCAGGGTCGGCTACGGCTACACCTTC
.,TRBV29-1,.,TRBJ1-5,CSVGPPGQPQHF,TGCAGCGTTGGACCCCCGGGGCAGCCCCAGCATTTT
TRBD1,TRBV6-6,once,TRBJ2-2,CASRSSGTGVDGELFF,TGTGCCAGCAGATCTTCGGGGACAGGGGTTGACGGGGAGCTGTTTTTT
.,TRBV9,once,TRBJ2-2,CASSVAISKAQVNTGELFF,TGTGCCAGCAGCGTAGCTATCTCCAAGGCACAGGTGAACACCGGGGAGCTGTTTTTT
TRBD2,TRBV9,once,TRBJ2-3,CASSVAASGGSGDTQYF,TGTGCCAGCAGCGTAGCGGCTAGCGGGGGGTCGGGAGATACGCAGTATTTT
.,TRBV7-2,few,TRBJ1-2,CASSSRRGYYGYTF,TGTGCCAGCAGCTCCCGACGGGGATACTATGGCTACACCTTC
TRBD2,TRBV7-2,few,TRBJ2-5,CASSSTPRLAGGETQYF,TGTGCCAGCAGCTCGACCCCCCGACTAGCGGGGGGGGAGACCCAGTACTTC
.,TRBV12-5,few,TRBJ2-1,CASGLQGSHNEQFF,TGTGCTAGTGGTTTGCAGGGGTCCCACAATGAGCAGTTCTTC
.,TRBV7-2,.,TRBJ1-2,CASSLGHQANYGYTF,TGTGCCAGCAGCTTAGGACACCAAGCTAACTATGGCTACACCTTC
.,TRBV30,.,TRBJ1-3,CAWRRDGLGNTIYF,TGTGCCTGGAGGCGGGATGGTTTAGGAAACACCATATATTTT